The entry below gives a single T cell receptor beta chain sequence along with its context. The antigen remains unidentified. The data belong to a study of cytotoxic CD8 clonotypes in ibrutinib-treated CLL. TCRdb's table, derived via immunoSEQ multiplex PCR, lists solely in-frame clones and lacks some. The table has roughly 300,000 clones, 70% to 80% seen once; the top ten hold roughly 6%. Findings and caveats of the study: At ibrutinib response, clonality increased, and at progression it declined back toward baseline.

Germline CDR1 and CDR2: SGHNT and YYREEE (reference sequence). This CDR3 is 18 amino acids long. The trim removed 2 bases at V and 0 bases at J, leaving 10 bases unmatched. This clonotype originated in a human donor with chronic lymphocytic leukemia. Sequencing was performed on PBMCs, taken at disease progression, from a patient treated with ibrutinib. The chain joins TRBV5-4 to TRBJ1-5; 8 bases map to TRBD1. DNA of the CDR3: TGTGCCAGCAGCTTTGGAGGACAGGGATCCTCTAGCAATCAGCCCCAGCATTTT. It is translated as CASSFGGQGSSSNQPQHF. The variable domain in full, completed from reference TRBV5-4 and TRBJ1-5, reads ETGVTQSPTHLIKTRGQQVTLRCSSQSGHNTVSWYQQALGQGPQFIFQYYREEENGRGNFPPRFSGLQFPNYSSELNVNALELDDSALYLCASSFGGQGSSSNQPQHFGDGTRLSIL.